These 11 T cell receptor beta chains share one sample of origin, sequenced in a study of T cell repertoires in cytomegalovirus infection. TCRdb passed the reads through MiXCR, listing each CDR3 protein once. The table records around 330,000 distinct CDR3 sequences, 15% to 20% of them present only once. Sequenced: PBMCs. These receptors came from a human donor in good health (CMV status not recorded). Some clones in this sample may be carry-over from other donors' samples.

Ten or more counts support this clonotype. This sequence joins TRBV7-2 and TRBJ2-3; D uncertain. This CDR3 has 16 residues. Trimming shortened V by 1 base and J by 0 bases, and 11 bases separated the two germline ends. Per the germline V gene, CDR1 is SGHTA and CDR2 is FQGNSA. The CDR3 nucleotides are TGTGCCAGCAGCTTAGGGGCGTCCATTAGCACAGATACGCAGTATTTT. Translation: CASSLGASISTDTQYF. Drawing the rest from reference TRBV7-2 and TRBJ2-3, the complete variable domain is GAGVSQSPSNKVTEKGKDVELRCDPISGHTALYWYRQSLGQGLEFLIYFQGNSAPDKSGLPSDRFSAERTGGSVSTLTIQRTQQEDSAVYLCASSLGASISTDTQYFGPGTRLTVL.

This clonotype was observed a handful of times. The V call is TRBV6-5, the J call TRBJ2-6; D is possibly TRBD1 or TRBD2 (7 bases each). V was trimmed by 2 bases and J by 4 bases, leaving 12 bases between them. The CDR3 is 16 residues long. Per the germline V gene, CDR1 is MNHEY and CDR2 is SVGAGI. For the CDR3, the DNA is TGTGCCAGCAGTTACCAGGGGGGGTTGGGGGCCAACGTCCTGACTTTC. Its protein product is CASSYQGGLGANVLTF.

The genes are TRBV20-1 and TRBJ2-6, with TRBD1 as a possible D gene (6 bases). CDR3 length: 15 residues. Trimming removed 5 bases at V and 0 bases at J, with 11 bases between. Germline CDR1 DFQATT, CDR2 SNEGSKA (reference sequence). The CDR3 sequence is CSAATGPSGANVLTF. The CDR3, as DNA: TGCAGTGCTGCGACAGGCCCCTCTGGGGCCAACGTCCTGACTTTC.

In its sample, this clonotype was seen many times. The CDR3 spells CASSLRQYNEQFF. The CDR3 DNA reads TGTGCCAGCAGCTTACGACAATACAATGAGCAGTTCTTC. The J gene is TRBJ2-1, the V gene TRBV19; D remains unclear. The CDR3 totals 13 residues. Germline CDR1 and CDR2: LNHDA and SQIVND (reference sequence). Trimming cost V 9 bases and J 4 bases, with 13 bases left between them. The variable domain in full, completed from reference TRBV19 and TRBJ2-1, reads DGGITQSPKYLFRKEGQNVTLSCEQNLNHDAMYWYRQDPGQGLRLIYYSQIVNDFQKGDIAEGYSVSREKKESFPLTVTSAQKNPTAFYLCASSLRQYNEQFFGPGTRLTVL.

CDR3 sequence: CASSQGPREQLYGYTF. As DNA, the CDR3 is TGCGCCAGCAGCCAAGGCCCCCGGGAACAGCTCTATGGCTACACCTTC. The chain carries TRBV4-3 and TRBJ1-2, with D hard to call. V was trimmed by 1 base and J by 4 bases, leaving 16 bases between them. Germline values: CDR1 LGHNA, CDR2 YSLEER. The CDR3 sequence is 16 residues long.

This clonotype was seen repeatedly, ten times or more. The J gene is TRBJ1-1, the V gene TRBV7-6; the match to TRBD1 covers 7 bases. The CDR3 is made up of 13 amino acids. The J segment lost 3 bases and the V segment lost 4 bases, leaving 2 bases of the junction unmatched. Germline CDR1 is SGHVS and CDR2 is FNYEAQ. As DNA, the CDR3 is TGTGCCAGCAGCTCAGGACAGGACACTGAAGCTTTCTTT. Residues: CASSSGQDTEAFF.

This clonotype was counted at least ten times. This chain connects TRBV7-6 to TRBJ2-3, with D perhaps TRBD1 (6 bases). Per the germline V gene, CDR1 is SGHVS and CDR2 is FNYEAQ. The CDR3 is 14 amino acids. V shed 2 bases and J shed 4 bases, with 10 bases lying between them. CDR3 loop: CASSLNRAPDTQYF. CDR3 DNA: TGTGCCAGCAGCTTAAACAGGGCCCCAGATACGCAGTATTTT.

The chain uses TRBV20-1 and TRBJ1-2, with a weak D call TRBD1 (6 bases). There are 15 residues in the CDR3. Trimming stripped 4 bases from V and 4 bases from J, with 19 bases between. Germline V lookup: CDR1 DFQATT, CDR2 SNEGSKA (reference sequence). The CDR3 bases are TGCAGTGCTACCACCCTAGGACAGCCGATCTATGGCTACACCTTC. It yields the protein CSATTLGQPIYGYTF.

The table lists this clonotype with a few counts. The chain joins TRBV12-3 or TRBV12-4 to TRBJ2-3; D is unclear. The CDR3 spans 14 residues. Trimming left V 2 bases short and J 2 bases short, with 8 bases between. The CDR3 nucleotides read TGTGCCAGCAGTTTATTAGGTCTCACAGATACGCAGTATTTT. Protein: CASSLLGLTDTQYF.

The chain is built from TRBV2 and TRBJ1-5, with D possibly being TRBD1 (6 bases). The V end was cut by 1 base, the J end by 4 bases, with 11 bases between. CDR1 is SNHLY and CDR2 is FYNNEI in the germline V gene. The CDR3 totals 15 residues. The CDR3 loop reads CASSEEGRGNQPQHF. CDR3 nucleotide sequence: TGTGCCAGCAGTGAAGAGGGAAGGGGGAATCAGCCCCAGCATTTT.

The chain carries TRBV7-2 and TRBJ1-5; 8 bases fit TRBD1. The junction had 3 bases not matched to a gene; V was cut back by 5 bases and J by 0 bases. The CDR3 is 15 residues long. Germline CDR1 reads SGHTA; CDR2 reads FQGNSA. The CDR3 loop is CASSTGQGSNQPQHF. The CDR3, as DNA: TGTGCCAGCAGCACCGGACAGGGTAGCAATCAGCCCCAGCATTTT.